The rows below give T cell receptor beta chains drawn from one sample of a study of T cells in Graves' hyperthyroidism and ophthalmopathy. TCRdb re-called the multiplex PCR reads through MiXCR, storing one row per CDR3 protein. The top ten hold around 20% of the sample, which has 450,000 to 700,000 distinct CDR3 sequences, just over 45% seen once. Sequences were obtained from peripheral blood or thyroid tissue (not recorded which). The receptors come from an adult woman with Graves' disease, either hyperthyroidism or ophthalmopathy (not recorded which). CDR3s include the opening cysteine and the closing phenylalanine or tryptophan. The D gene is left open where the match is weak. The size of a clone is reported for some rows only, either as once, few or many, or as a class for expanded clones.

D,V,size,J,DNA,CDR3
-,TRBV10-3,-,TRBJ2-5,TGTGCCACCACCAGCAGAGGCAACAACCAAGAGACCCAGTACTTC,CATTSRGNNQETQYF
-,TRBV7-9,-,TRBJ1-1,TGTGCCAGCAGCTTAGAATTCGCTGAAGCTTTCTTT,CASSLEFAEAFF
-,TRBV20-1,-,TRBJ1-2,TGCAGTGAGAAGGGACTGGGCTACACCTTC,CSEKGLGYTF
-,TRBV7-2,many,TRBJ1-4,TGTGCCATTTCCAACCGGGACCGAGATGAAAAACTGTTTTTT,CAISNRDRDEKLFF
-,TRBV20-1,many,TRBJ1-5,TGCAGTGCTAGTTCGGGGGGCGGCAGCAATCAGCCCCAGCATTTT,CSASSGGGSNQPQHF
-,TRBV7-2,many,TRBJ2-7,TGTGCCAGCAGCTACACCCAGGGGAGCGAGCAGTACTTC,CASSYTQGSEQYF
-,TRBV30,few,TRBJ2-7,TGTGCCGGGTCTAGCGTATCCTACGAGCAGTACTTC,CAGSSVSYEQYF
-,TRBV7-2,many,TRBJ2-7,TGTGCCAGCAATCCCTCGGGCGGCTCTTACGAGCAGTACTTC,CASNPSGGSYEQYF
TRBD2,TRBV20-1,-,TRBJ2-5,TGCAGTGCACCAGGGGGACTAGCGGGAGAGACCCAGTACTTC,CSAPGGLAGETQYF
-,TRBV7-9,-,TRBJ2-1,TGTGCCAGCAGCTTTCTCCGAGCGGGCCGCAATGAGCAGTTCTTC,CASSFLRAGRNEQFF
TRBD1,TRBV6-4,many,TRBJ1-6,TGTGCCAGCAGTGACGCGGACAGGGGGCATTCACCCCTCCACTTT,CASSDADRGHSPLHF
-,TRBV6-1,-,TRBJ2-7,TGTGCCAGCAGGCTGGCGGGATCTATATTAACGGAGCAGTACTTC,CASRLAGSILTEQYF
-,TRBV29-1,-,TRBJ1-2,TGCAGCTTGGTGGGGGACGGCTACACCTTC,CSLVGDGYTF
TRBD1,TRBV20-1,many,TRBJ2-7,TGCAGTGCACCCGCAGGGGGATATACGTACGAGCAGTACTTC,CSAPAGGYTYEQYF
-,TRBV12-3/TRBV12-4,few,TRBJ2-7,TGTGCCAGCACCCTGGGGGGGGCCGTGTACGAGCAGTACTTC,CASTLGGAVYEQYF
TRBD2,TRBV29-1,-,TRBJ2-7,TGCAGCGTTGGCGAGTCAAGGAGCGGGAGCCCCTACGAGCAGTACTTC,CSVGESRSGSPYEQYF
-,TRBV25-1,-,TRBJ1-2,TGTGCCAGCAGTGAAATACAGGGCCATGGCTACACCTTC,CASSEIQGHGYTF
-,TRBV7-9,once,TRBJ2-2,TGTGCCAGCAGCTTACGAATGGTCAGGGCAGACGGGGAGCTGTTTTTT,CASSLRMVRADGELFF
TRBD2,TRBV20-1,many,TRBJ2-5,TGCAGTGCTAGGAATAGCGGGGAGTTAGAGACCCAGTACTTC,CSARNSGELETQYF
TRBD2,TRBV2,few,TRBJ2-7,TGTGCCAGCAGTGAAGGTTCGGGAGGATCCTACGAGCAGTACTTC,CASSEGSGGSYEQYF
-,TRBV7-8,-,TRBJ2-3,TGTGCCAGCAGCCCGAGGGGGTATGGAGATACGCAGTATTTT,CASSPRGYGDTQYF
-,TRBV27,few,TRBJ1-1,TGTGCCAGCAGTTTAAGCCTAGCACAGGGGAACACTGAAGCTTTCTTT,CASSLSLAQGNTEAFF
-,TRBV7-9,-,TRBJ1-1,TGTGCCAGCAGCTCCGCGAGCACTGAAGCTTTCTTT,CASSSASTEAFF
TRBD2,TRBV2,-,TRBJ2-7,TGTGCCAGCAGTGGAGCGGGAGCGGAGGAGCAGTACTTC,CASSGAGAEEQYF
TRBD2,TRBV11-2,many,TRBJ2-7,TGTGCCAGCAGCTTAGGCGGGAGTGGTTTCTACGAGCAGTACTTC,CASSLGGSGFYEQYF
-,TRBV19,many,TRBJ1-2,TGTGCCACGCTGGGGGGCCTAAACTATGGCTACACCTTC,CATLGGLNYGYTF
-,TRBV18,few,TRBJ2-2,TGTGCCAGCTCACCAGCTTGGGTAGCGGTAAACACCGGGGAGCTGTTTTTT,CASSPAWVAVNTGELFF
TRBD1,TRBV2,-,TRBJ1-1,TGTGCCAGCAGTAAAAGGGGACAGCATGAAGCTTTCTTT,CASSKRGQHEAFF
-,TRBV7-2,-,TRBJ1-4,TGTGCCAGCAGCTTTGGGCAACGGGGTGAAAAACTGTTTTTT,CASSFGQRGEKLFF
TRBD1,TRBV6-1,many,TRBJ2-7,TGTGCCAGCAGTGAAAACTGGCAGGGGGACGAGCAGTACTTC,CASSENWQGDEQYF
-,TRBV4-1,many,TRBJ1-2,TGCGCCAGCAGCCCTGGCGGGATGCCTGGGCATGGCTACACCTTC,CASSPGGMPGHGYTF
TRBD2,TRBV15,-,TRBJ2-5,TGTGCCACCAGCAGGAATAGCGGGAGATGGGAGACCCAGTACTTC,CATSRNSGRWETQYF
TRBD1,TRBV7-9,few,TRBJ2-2,TGTGCCAGCAGCTCCACAGGGGGCGGTACCGGGGAGCTGTTTTTT,CASSSTGGGTGELFF
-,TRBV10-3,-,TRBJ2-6,TGTGCCATCAGTGAGGATCTCCAGGGCCCTGGGGCCAACGTCCTGACTTTC,CAISEDLQGPGANVLTF
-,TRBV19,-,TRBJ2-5,TGTGCCAGCAGTCGGGGGAGCGAGACCCAGTACTTC,CASSRGSETQYF
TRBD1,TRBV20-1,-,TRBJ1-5,TGCAGTGCTACAGGGGGAGAGCCCCAGCATTTT,CSATGGEPQHF
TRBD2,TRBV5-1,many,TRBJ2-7,TGTGCCAGCAGCTTAGCGGGAAGCTCCTACGAGCAGTACTTC,CASSLAGSSYEQYF
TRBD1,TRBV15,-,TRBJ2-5,TGTGCCACCAGCAGAGATGGGACAGATTTGACGGAGACCCAGTACTTC,CATSRDGTDLTETQYF
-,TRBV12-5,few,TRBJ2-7,TGTGCTAGTGGTTTGGGAACAGGTTCGGGGTCGGACGAGCAGTACTTC,CASGLGTGSGSDEQYF